These T cell receptor beta chains were read from a single sample in a study of blood T cell repertoires in COVID-19. The data were produced by immunoSEQ multiplex PCR, yet TCRdb's version contains in-frame clones alone and is incomplete. Of 95,000 or so clones listed, about 84% are singletons. Sequencing was done on a sample of peripheral blood. The receptors originated from a man of 80 years or more with active or convalescent COVID-19. Both conserved end residues are part of each CDR3. A D gene is named only where the DNA matches it firmly. A row's size may be missing; if present it is once, few, many or a size class.

clone_size j_call v_call d_call cdr3_aa cdr3_nt
. TRBJ1-2 TRBV28 . CASLTTGGTYGYTF TGTGCCAGTCTTACCACGGGGGGGACCTATGGCTACACCTTC
once TRBJ2-7 TRBV28 TRBD1 CATTGSRDSEVYEQYF TGTGCCACCACGGGGAGCCGGGACAGTGAGGTCTACGAGCAGTACTTC
. TRBJ1-2 TRBV5-1 . CASSLGTGSVYGYTF TGCGCCAGCAGCTTGGGTACGGGGTCGGTGTATGGCTACACCTTC
once TRBJ2-5 TRBV5-1 TRBD2 CASSNPAGGETQYF TGCGCCAGCAGTAACCCAGCGGGGGGAGAGACCCAGTACTTC
. TRBJ2-5 TRBV4-3 TRBD2 CASSQTSGQETQYF TGCGCCAGCAGCCAGACTAGCGGCCAAGAGACCCAGTACTTC
. TRBJ2-2 TRBV28 TRBD1 CASTQWTGGTGELFF TGTGCCAGCACCCAATGGACAGGGGGTACCGGGGAGCTGTTTTTT
. TRBJ1-6 TRBV4-1 . CASSGNWGNSPLHF TGCGCCAGCTCGGGGAATTGGGGTAATTCACCCCTCCACTTT
. TRBJ2-2 TRBV6-1 . CASSESYSNTGELFF TGTGCCAGCAGTGAGTCATACTCGAACACCGGGGAGCTGTTTTTT
. TRBJ2-5 TRBV7-2 TRBD1 CASSVSGGSKTQYF TGTGCCAGCAGCGTCTCAGGGGGCTCGAAGACCCAGTACTTC
once TRBJ1-5 TRBV10-2 . CASTAGGNQPQHF TGCGCCAGCACGGCAGGTGGCAATCAGCCCCAGCATTTT
. TRBJ2-1 TRBV19 . CASSIGASSYNEQFF TGTGCCAGTAGTATCGGTGCGAGCTCCTACAATGAGCAGTTCTTC
. TRBJ2-3 TRBV29-1 . CSQSRGPDTQYF TGCAGCCAATCTAGGGGCCCTGATACGCAGTATTTT
. TRBJ2-3 TRBV5-4 . CASSLERLDTQYF TGTGCCAGCAGCTTGGAGCGACTGGATACGCAGTATTTT
. TRBJ2-7 TRBV5-6 TRBD1 CASSLDGQGDYEQYF TGTGCCAGCAGCTTGGACGGACAGGGGGACTACGAGCAGTACTTC
. TRBJ2-2 TRBV7-9 . CASSTDKTNTGELFF TGTGCCAGCAGCACGGACAAAACGAACACCGGGGAGCTGTTTTTT
. TRBJ1-2 TRBV3-1/TRBV3-2 . CASSGKGGLFYGYTF TGTGCCAGCAGCGGCAAAGGAGGGCTCTTTTATGGCTACACCTTC
. TRBJ2-5 TRBV27 TRBD1 CASVGTGETQYF TGTGCCAGCGTGGGGACAGGCGAGACCCAGTACTTC
once TRBJ1-1 TRBV21-1 . CASSMARGSSDTEAFF TGTGCCAGCAGCATGGCCAGGGGGTCCTCGGACACTGAAGCTTTCTTT
. TRBJ1-1 TRBV7-9 . CASISGGGTEAFF TGTGCCAGCATTTCGGGGGGCGGCACTGAAGCTTTCTTT
. TRBJ1-4 TRBV7-2 TRBD1 CASSFGGGGEKLFF TGTGCCAGCAGCTTCGGAGGGGGCGGGGAAAAACTGTTTTTT
once TRBJ1-2 TRBV18 . CASSLDQGRTSWGYTF TGTGCCAGCTCCCTCGATCAGGGGCGGACTTCGTGGGGCTACACCTTC
once TRBJ1-3 TRBV18 . CASSPRQEIPLGNTIYF TGTGCCAGCTCACCACGACAGGAAATTCCGCTAGGAAACACCATATATTTT
. TRBJ1-2 TRBV21-1 . CASTPKRGGNYGYTF TGTGCCAGCACCCCCAAGAGGGGGGGTAACTATGGCTACACCTTC
. TRBJ1-1 TRBV24-1 TRBD1 CATAAGTGNTEAFF TGTGCCACCGCTGCCGGGACAGGGAACACTGAAGCTTTCTTT
. TRBJ2-2 TRBV6-5 . CASTRTRRVGELFF TGTGCCAGCACCAGGACACGGCGTGTCGGGGAGCTGTTTTTT
. TRBJ1-1 TRBV9 . CASSVAIHTEAFF TGTGCCAGCAGCGTAGCAATCCACACTGAAGCTTTCTTT
. TRBJ1-1 TRBV18 . CASSPLVRETEAFF TGTGCCAGCTCACCTCTGGTCCGGGAGACTGAAGCTTTCTTT
. TRBJ2-5 TRBV11-2 . CASSSVEETQYF TGTGCCAGCAGCTCGGTCGAAGAGACCCAGTACTTC
. TRBJ1-2 TRBV19 TRBD1 CASSIPRQGRNGYTF TGTGCCAGTAGTATCCCTCGACAGGGTCGGAATGGCTACACCTTC
. TRBJ1-5 TRBV30 . CALGRGSNQPQHF TGTGCCCTGGGGAGGGGCAGCAATCAGCCCCAGCATTTT
. TRBJ2-7 TRBV18 . CASSPSGDEQYF TGTGCCAGCTCACCTTCGGGGGACGAGCAGTACTTC
. TRBJ1-3 TRBV11-2 . CASSFPTVSGNTIYF TGTGCCAGCAGCTTTCCGACAGTCTCTGGAAACACCATATATTTT
. TRBJ1-4 TRBV18 TRBD1 CASSPRTGGEEKLFF TGTGCCAGCTCCCCTCGTACAGGGGGCGAGGAAAAACTGTTTTTT
. TRBJ2-3 TRBV5-6 . CASSKGTGDTDTQYF TGTGCCAGCAGCAAAGGAACGGGGGACACAGATACGCAGTATTTT
. TRBJ2-1 TRBV4-3 . CASSQDSRTSQFF TGCGCCAGCAGCCAAGATTCGAGAACTAGCCAGTTCTTC
. TRBJ2-1 TRBV7-9 . CASSPQGGGPYNEQFF TGTGCCAGCAGCCCCCAGGGAGGGGGACCCTACAATGAGCAGTTCTTC
few TRBJ1-6 TRBV6-5 TRBD1 CASRPPGQKNSPLHF TGTGCCAGCAGACCTCCGGGACAGAAAAATTCACCCCTCCACTTT
. TRBJ1-1 TRBV7-3 . CASSLRVIMNTEAFF TGTGCCAGCAGCTTACGGGTGATCATGAACACTGAAGCTTTCTTT
few TRBJ1-6 TRBV18 . CASSPYHNSPLHF TGTGCCAGCTCACCATATCATAATTCACCCCTCCACTTT
. TRBJ1-2 TRBV24-1 TRBD1 CATGCEGTGVCLKGYTF TGTGCCACCGGGTGCGAGGGGACAGGAGTATGTTTAAAGGGCTACACCTTC
. TRBJ2-3 TRBV19 . CASSMGPLGTDTQYF TGTGCCAGTAGTATGGGCCCATTGGGCACAGATACGCAGTATTTT
. TRBJ2-1 TRBV7-3 . CASSLLAGLYNEQFF TGTGCCAGCAGCTTACTGGCAGGGTTATACAATGAGCAGTTCTTC